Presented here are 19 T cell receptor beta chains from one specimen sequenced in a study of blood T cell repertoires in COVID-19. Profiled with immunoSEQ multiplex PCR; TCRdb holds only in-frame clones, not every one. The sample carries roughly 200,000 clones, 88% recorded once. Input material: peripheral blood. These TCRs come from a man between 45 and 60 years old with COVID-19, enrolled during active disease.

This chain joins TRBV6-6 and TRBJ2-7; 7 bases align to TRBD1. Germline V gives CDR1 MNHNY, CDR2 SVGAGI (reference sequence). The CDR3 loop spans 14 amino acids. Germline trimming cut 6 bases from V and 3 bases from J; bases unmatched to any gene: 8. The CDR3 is CASRVDRVVYEQYF. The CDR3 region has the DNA TGTGCCAGCAGGGTTGACAGGGTCGTCTACGAGCAGTACTTC.

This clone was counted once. CDR3 amino acids: CASSLGGKEKLFF. DNA of the CDR3: TGCGCCAGCAGCTTGGGGGGCAAGGAAAAACTGTTTTTT. This chain joins TRBV5-1 and TRBJ1-4, with D possibly being TRBD1 (5 bases). The CDR3 consists of 13 residues. V lost 0 bases and J 8 bases, leaving 8 bases between the germline ends. Germline lookup yields CDR1 SGHRS and CDR2 YFSETQ.

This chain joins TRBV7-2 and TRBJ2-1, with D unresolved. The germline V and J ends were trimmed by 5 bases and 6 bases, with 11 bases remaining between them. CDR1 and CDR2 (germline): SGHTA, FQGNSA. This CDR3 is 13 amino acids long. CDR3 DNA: TGTGCCAGCAGCCGACTCCTGGCCAATGAGCAGTTCTTC. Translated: CASSRLLANEQFF.

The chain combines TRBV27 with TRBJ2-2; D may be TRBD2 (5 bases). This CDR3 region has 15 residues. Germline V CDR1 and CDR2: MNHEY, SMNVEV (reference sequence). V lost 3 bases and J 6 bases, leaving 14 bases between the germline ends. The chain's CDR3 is CASSLRRVVAGELFF. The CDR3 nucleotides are TGTGCCAGCAGTTTGAGGCGGGTTGTAGCCGGGGAGCTGTTTTTT.

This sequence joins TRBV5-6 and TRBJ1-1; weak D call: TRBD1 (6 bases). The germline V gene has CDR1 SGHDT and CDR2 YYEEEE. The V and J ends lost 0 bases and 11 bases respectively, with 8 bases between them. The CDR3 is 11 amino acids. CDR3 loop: CASSLAGVAFF. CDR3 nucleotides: TGTGCCAGCAGCTTGGCAGGGGTTGCTTTCTTT. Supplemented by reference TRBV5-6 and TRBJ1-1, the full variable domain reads DAGVTQSPTHLIKTRGQQVTLRCSPKSGHDTVSWYQQALGQGPQFIFQYYEEEERQRGNFPDRFSGHQFPNYSSELNVNALLLGDSALYLCASSLAGVAFFGQGTRLTVV.

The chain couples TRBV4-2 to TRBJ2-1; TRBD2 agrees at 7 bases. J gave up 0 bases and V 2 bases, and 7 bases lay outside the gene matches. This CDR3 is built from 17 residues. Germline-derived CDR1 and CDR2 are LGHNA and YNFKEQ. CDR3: CASSQSSGADSYNEQFF. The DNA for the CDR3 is TGTGCCAGCAGCCAATCTAGCGGAGCAGACTCCTACAATGAGCAGTTCTTC.

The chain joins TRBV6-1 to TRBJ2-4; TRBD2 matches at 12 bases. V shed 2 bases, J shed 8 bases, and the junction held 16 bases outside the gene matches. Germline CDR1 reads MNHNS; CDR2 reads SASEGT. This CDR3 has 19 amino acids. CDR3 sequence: CASSERASGGASALDIQYF. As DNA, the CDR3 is TGTGCCAGCAGTGAACGAGCTAGCGGGGGGGCCTCGGCCCTAGACATTCAGTACTTC.

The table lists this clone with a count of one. DNA of the CDR3: TGTGCCAGCAGCTTGAGTACAGCCCAAGAGACCCAGTACTTC. Translating gives CASSLSTAQETQYF. This chain links TRBV5-4 with TRBJ2-5; no clear D gene. Germline CDR1 is SGHNT and CDR2 is YYREEE (reference sequence). V was pared by 1 base and J by 1 base, with 8 bases between. This CDR3 contains 14 residues.

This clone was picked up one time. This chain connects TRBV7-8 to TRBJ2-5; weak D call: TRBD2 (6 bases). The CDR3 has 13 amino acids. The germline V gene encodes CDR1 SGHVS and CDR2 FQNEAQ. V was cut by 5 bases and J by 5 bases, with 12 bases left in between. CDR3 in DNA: TGTGCCAGCAGCCGGACTATAGGGGAGACCCAGTACTTC. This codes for CASSRTIGETQYF.

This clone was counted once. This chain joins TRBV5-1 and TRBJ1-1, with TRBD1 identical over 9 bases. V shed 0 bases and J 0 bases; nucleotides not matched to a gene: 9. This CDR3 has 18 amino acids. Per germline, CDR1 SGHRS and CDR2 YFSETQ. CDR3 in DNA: TGCGCCAGCAGCTTGGGGCGTGGGACAGGGACCTTGAACACTGAAGCTTTCTTT. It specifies CASSLGRGTGTLNTEAFF.

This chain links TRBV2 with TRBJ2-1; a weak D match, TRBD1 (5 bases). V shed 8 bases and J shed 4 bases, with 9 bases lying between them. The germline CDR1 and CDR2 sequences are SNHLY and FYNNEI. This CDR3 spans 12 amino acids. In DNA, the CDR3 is TGTGCCAGCGGGGCAGAATACAATGAGCAGTTCTTC. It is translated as CASGAEYNEQFF.

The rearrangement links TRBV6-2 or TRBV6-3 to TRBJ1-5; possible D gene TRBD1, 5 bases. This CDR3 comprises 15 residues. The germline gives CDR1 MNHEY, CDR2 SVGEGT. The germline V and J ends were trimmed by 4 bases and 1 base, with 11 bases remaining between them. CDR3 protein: CASSLEGSSNQPQHF. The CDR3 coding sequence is TGTGCCAGCAGTTTGGAGGGGTCAAGCAATCAGCCCCAGCATTTT.

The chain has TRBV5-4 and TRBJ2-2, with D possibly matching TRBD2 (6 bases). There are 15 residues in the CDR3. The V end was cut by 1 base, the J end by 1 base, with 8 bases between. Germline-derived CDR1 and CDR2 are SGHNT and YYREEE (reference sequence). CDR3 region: CASSLPRGNTGELFF. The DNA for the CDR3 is TGTGCCAGCAGCTTGCCGCGGGGGAACACCGGGGAGCTGTTTTTT.

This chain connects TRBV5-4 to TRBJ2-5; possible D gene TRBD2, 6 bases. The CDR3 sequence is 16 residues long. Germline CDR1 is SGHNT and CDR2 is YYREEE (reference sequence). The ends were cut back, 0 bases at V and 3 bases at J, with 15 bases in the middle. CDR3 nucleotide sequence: TGTGCCAGCAGCTTGGACGCGGGACTTAGGAAAGAGACCCAGTACTTC. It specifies CASSLDAGLRKETQYF.

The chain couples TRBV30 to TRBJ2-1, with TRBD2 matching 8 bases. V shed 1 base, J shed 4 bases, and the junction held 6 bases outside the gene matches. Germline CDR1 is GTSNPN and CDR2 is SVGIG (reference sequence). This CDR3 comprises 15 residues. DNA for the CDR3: TGTGCCTGGAGTGCCGGGACTAGTAGGTACAATGAGCAGTTCTTC. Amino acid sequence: CAWSAGTSRYNEQFF.

For the CDR3, the DNA is TGTGCCAGCAGGCAGGATGATGGTGGCTACACCTTC. Translating gives CASRQDDGGYTF. The J gene is TRBJ1-2, the V gene TRBV3-1 (or the pseudogene TRBV3-2); no clear D. CDR3 length: 12 residues. The germline V and J ends were trimmed by 6 bases and 7 bases, with 12 bases remaining between them. CDR1 LGHDT and CDR2 YNNKEL come from the germline V gene (reference sequence).

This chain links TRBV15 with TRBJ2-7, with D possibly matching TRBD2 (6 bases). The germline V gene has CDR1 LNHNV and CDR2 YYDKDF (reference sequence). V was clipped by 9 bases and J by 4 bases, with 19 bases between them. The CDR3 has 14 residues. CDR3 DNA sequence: TGTGCCACTCTATACGGGGGAATGGGGTACGAGCAGTACTTC. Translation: CATLYGGMGYEQYF.

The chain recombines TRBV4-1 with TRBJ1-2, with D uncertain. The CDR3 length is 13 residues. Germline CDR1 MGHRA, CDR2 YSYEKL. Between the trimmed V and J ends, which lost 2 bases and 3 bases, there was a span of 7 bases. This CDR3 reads CASSQPSDYGYTF. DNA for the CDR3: TGCGCCAGCAGCCAACCCTCGGACTATGGCTACACCTTC.

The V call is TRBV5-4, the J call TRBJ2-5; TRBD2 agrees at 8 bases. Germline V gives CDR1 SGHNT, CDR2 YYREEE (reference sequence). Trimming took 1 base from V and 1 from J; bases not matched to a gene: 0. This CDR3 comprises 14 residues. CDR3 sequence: CASSLSGSQETQYF. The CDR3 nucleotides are TGTGCCAGCAGCTTGAGCGGGAGCCAAGAGACCCAGTACTTC.